This entry features one TCR beta chain sequence. Its antigen is unidentified. This entry comes from a study of shared clonotypes between healthy human individuals. Naive-designated CD8 cells lacked CD45RO, were positively enriched for CCR7, and omitted terminally differentiated effector memory CD45RA+ cells. Over several immunoSEQ plates, each subset's genomic DNA was distributed in even portions. Original data processing: For the immunoSEQ data, sequences were junction-only without quality scores, so filtering differed. TCRdb's table, derived via immunoSEQ multiplex PCR, lists solely in-frame clones and lacks some. From that table come the V and J calls and clone size; the DNA was used to work out D and trimming. This sample has around 580,000 clones, with 95% to 98% found just once. Study-level findings and limits: Compared with memory subsets, naive subsets generally had larger estimated richness. Generation probabilities of non-shared clonotypes were lower (relative to those shared by all four donors).

Germline V gene sequence: CDR1 DFQATT, CDR2 SNEGSKA (reference sequence). Trimming stripped 7 bases from V and 5 bases from J, with 8 bases between. This CDR3 contains 11 residues. This sequence originates from a man aged 25-45 years in good health. V and J are TRBV20-1 and TRBJ2-2; D is uncertain. Material: naive CD8+ T cells sorted from blood. Here the CDR3 reads CSGLSTGELFF. CDR3 DNA: TGCAGTGGGTTGAGTACCGGGGAGCTGTTTTTT.